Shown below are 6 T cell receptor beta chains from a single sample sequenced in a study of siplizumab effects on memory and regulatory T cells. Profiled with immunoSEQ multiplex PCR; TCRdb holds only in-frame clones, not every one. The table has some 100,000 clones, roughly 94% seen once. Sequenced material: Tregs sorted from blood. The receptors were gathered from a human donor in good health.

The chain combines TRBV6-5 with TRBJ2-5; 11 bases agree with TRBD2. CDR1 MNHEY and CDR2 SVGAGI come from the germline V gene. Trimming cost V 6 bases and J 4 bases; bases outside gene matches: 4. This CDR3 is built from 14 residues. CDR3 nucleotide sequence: TGTGCCAGCAGGTTAGCGGGAGGGAGAGAGACCCAGTACTTC. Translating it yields CASRLAGGRETQYF.

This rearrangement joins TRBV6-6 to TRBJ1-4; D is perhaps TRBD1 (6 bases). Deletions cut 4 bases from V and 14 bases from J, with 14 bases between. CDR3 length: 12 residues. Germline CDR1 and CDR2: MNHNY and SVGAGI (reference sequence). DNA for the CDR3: TGTGCCAGCAGTTCCCCGACGCAGGGGCTGTTTTTT. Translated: CASSSPTQGLFF.

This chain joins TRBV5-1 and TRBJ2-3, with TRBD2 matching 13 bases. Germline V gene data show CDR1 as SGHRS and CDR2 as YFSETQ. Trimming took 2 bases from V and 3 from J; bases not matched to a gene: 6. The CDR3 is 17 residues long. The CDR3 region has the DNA TGCGCCAGCAGCTTACCGAGGACTAGCGGGAGAACAGATACGCAGTATTTT. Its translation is CASSLPRTSGRTDTQYF.

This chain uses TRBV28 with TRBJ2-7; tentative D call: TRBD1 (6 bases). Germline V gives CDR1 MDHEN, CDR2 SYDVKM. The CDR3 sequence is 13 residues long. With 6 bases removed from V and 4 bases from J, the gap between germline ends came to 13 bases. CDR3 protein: CASSLGTQYEQYF. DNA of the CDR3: TGTGCCAGCAGCCTCGGGACACAGTACGAGCAGTACTTC.

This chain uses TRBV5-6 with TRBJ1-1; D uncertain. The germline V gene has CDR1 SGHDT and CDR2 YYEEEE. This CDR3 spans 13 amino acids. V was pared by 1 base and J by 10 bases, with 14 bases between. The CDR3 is CASSLLGNWVAFF. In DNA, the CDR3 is TGTGCCAGCAGCTTGTTGGGGAATTGGGTAGCTTTCTTT.

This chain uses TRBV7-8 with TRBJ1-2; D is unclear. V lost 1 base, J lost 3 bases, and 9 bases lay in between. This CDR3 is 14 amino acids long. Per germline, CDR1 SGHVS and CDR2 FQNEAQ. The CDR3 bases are TGTGCCAGCAGCTTAGGAGGCATGGACTATGGCTACACCTTC. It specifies CASSLGGMDYGYTF.